This T cell receptor (beta chain) is drawn from a study of blood T cells in healthy people across ages. Alongside a J-beta primer mix, a sample-barcoded 5' primer served in a second PCR lasting about 7 to 11 cycles. The authors tagged each cDNA molecule using a template-switch adaptor with 12 random nucleotides. Each of the samples gave a minimum of 3 million paired-end reads that contained CDR3. One entry per CDR3 protein results from TCRdb running MiXCR on the 5' RACE reads. Among 2 million or so distinct CDR3 sequences, less than 50% were seen once, and the ten largest hold approximately 2.1%. Germline V gives CDR1 DFQATT, CDR2 SNEGSKA (reference sequence). Unmatched junction bases numbered 9, after V lost 6 bases and J lost 2 bases. This CDR3 comprises 15 residues.

The specimen was blood. The clonotype was recovered from a middle-aged woman in good health. The V call is TRBV20-1, the J call TRBJ2-5, with 10 nucleotides matching TRBD2. In DNA, the CDR3 is TGCAGTGCCTGGCGGACTAGCGGACTGCAAGAGACCCAGTACTTC. This encodes CSAWRTSGLQETQYF.